These 32 T cell receptor beta chains were all obtained from the same sample, sequenced in a study of T cell changes during pregnancy in multiple sclerosis. Measured with immunoSEQ multiplex PCR; TCRdb has only the in-frame clones, and not every one. The table has 84,000 or so clones, 85% to 95% seen once. The sequencing used peripheral blood, collected in the third trimester of pregnancy. The receptors derive from a female donor with multiple sclerosis, enrolled in a pregnancy study.

The CDR3 sequence is CASSLLAGSNEQFF. DNA of the CDR3: TGTGCCAGCAGCTTACTAGCGGGGTCCAATGAGCAGTTCTTC. The chain has TRBV7-6 and TRBJ2-1, with TRBD2 identical over 9 bases. After removal of 2 bases from V and 6 bases from J, the junction contained 2 bases not matched to a gene. The CDR3 spans 14 residues. Per germline, CDR1 SGHVS and CDR2 FNYEAQ.

The chain employs TRBV7-9 and TRBJ2-7; 9 bases match TRBD1. Germline trimming cut 5 bases from V and 0 bases from J; bases unmatched to any gene: 5. The CDR3 length is 15 residues. CDR1 and CDR2 (germline): SEHNR, FQNEAQ (reference sequence). This CDR3 reads CASSTQGAHSYEQYF. Here the CDR3 DNA reads TGTGCCAGCAGCACACAGGGGGCCCACTCCTACGAGCAGTACTTC.

The J gene is TRBJ1-2, the V gene TRBV13; D call uncertain. Germline CDR1 is PRHDT and CDR2 is FYEKMQ (reference sequence). CDR3 length equals 11 residues. V was shortened by 4 bases and J by 7 bases, with 7 bases between the two germline ends. The CDR3 DNA reads as TGTGCCAGCAGCTCCGAGGGTGGCTACACCTTC. Translation: CASSSEGGYTF.

The CDR3 reads CASSQNPTGSSTGELFF. CDR3 DNA sequence: TGTGCCAGCAGCCAAAATCCGACAGGGTCAAGTACCGGGGAGCTGTTTTTT. This chain connects TRBV5-6 to TRBJ2-2, with 7 bases aligning to TRBD1. Germline V CDR1 and CDR2: SGHDT, YYEEEE. V lost 4 bases, J lost 5 bases, and 14 bases stayed unmatched. The CDR3 is 17 residues long.

This sequence joins TRBV7-9 and TRBJ2-1; no clear D. Looked up from germline, CDR1 is SEHNR and CDR2 is FQNEAQ (reference sequence). The CDR3 covers 14 residues. Deletions cut 1 base from V and 9 bases from J, with 13 bases between. CDR3 bases: TGTGCCAGCAGCTTAGTGACGTCAGAGGCTGAGCAGTTCTTC. Translation gives CASSLVTSEAEQFF.

The V and J genes are TRBV5-4 and TRBJ1-5; TRBD1 is a possible D gene (6 bases). This CDR3 region has 16 residues. Germline V gives CDR1 SGHNT, CDR2 YYREEE (reference sequence). V lost 9 bases to trimming and J lost 0 bases, with 19 bases between them. DNA of the CDR3: TGTGCCACCCAGCGGGGGGGCCCCTATAGCAATCAGCCCCAGCATTTT. Its translation is CATQRGGPYSNQPQHF.

This chain joins TRBV30 and TRBJ1-1; D not certain. This CDR3 spans 13 amino acids. Germline CDR1 GTSNPN, CDR2 SVGIG (reference sequence). The ends were cut back, 0 bases at V and 7 bases at J, with 12 bases in the middle. CDR3 sequence (DNA): TGTGCCTGGAGTGTCCACGCAACAGATGAAGCTTTCTTT. Translation gives CAWSVHATDEAFF.

V usage is TRBV9 and J usage is TRBJ2-5, with 8 bases lining up with TRBD2. Germline V gene sequence: CDR1 SGDLS, CDR2 YYNGEE. V shed 0 bases and J 2 bases; nucleotides not matched to a gene: 6. The CDR3 covers 16 residues. Here the CDR3 DNA reads TGTGCCAGCAGCGTAGGCAGCGGGAGTTGGCAAGAGACCCAGTACTTC. It codes for CASSVGSGSWQETQYF.

The rearrangement joins TRBV5-1 to TRBJ2-7, with 15 positions matching TRBD2. CDR3 size: 16 residues. Trimming took 4 bases from V and 4 from J; bases not matched to a gene: 6. CDR1 SGHRS and CDR2 YFSETQ come from the germline V gene. The DNA of the CDR3 is TGCGCCAGCAGCGCGGGACTAGCGGGAGGTTCTTACGAGCAGTACTTC. Its protein is CASSAGLAGGSYEQYF.

The genes are TRBV18 and TRBJ2-1, with D maybe TRBD2 (5 bases). Trimming cost V 6 bases and J 8 bases, with 20 bases left between them. CDR1 KGHSH and CDR2 LQKENI come from the germline V gene. CDR3 length equals 15 residues. The CDR3: CASSHYRADGDEQFF. CDR3 nucleotide sequence: TGTGCCAGCTCCCATTACAGAGCGGATGGGGATGAGCAGTTCTTC.

The rearrangement uses TRBV28 and TRBJ2-7; TRBD1 is a possible D gene (6 bases). The CDR3 totals 16 residues. Trimming cost V 6 bases and J 5 bases, with 23 bases left between them. Germline V gene lookup returns CDR1 MDHEN and CDR2 SYDVKM. The CDR3 DNA reads TGTGCCAGCAGCACGCCCGCAGGGGTGTTCGTACACGAGCAGTACTTC. Translation: CASSTPAGVFVHEQYF.

The CDR3 DNA is TGTGCCAGCAGCTTGGGCCCGGGAGCCTTCTCCTACAATGAGCAGTTCTTC. Translated: CASSLGPGAFSYNEQFF. V gene TRBV5-6 combines with J gene TRBJ2-1; D possibly corresponds to TRBD2 (6 bases). This CDR3 has 17 residues. The V gene lost 0 bases and the J gene lost 0 bases, with 13 bases spanning the gap. Germline V lookup: CDR1 SGHDT, CDR2 YYEEEE.

The chain joins TRBV4-1 to TRBJ2-7; TRBD1 matches at 11 bases. V was clipped by 5 bases and J by 2 bases; unmatched bases: 11. The CDR3 spans 17 residues. The germline CDR1 and CDR2 sequences are MGHRA and YSYEKL. DNA of the CDR3: TGCGCCAGCAGCTTGACCGGGACAGGGGGGCTAACCTACGAGCAGTACTTC. Amino acid sequence: CASSLTGTGGLTYEQYF.

The V gene is TRBV19, the J gene TRBJ2-1, with D tentatively TRBD2 (6 bases). V gave up 5 bases and J gave up 0 bases, with 8 bases separating them. The CDR3 is 14 residues long. Per the germline V gene, CDR1 is LNHDA and CDR2 is SQIVND (reference sequence). DNA of the CDR3: TGTGCCAGTAGTTACGGGAGCTCCTACAATGAGCAGTTCTTC. Amino acid sequence: CASSYGSSYNEQFF. Using reference TRBV19 and TRBJ2-1 for the parts outside the CDR3, the full variable domain is DGGITQSPKYLFRKEGQNVTLSCEQNLNHDAMYWYRQDPGQGLRLIYYSQIVNDFQKGDIAEGYSVSREKKESFPLTVTSAQKNPTAFYLCASSYGSSYNEQFFGPGTRLTVL.

The chain combines TRBV6-1 with TRBJ1-4; D may be TRBD1 (5 bases). In germline, CDR1 is MNHNS, CDR2 SASEGT. Trimming took off 7 bases at V and 5 bases at J, with 17 bases between the two ends. This CDR3 region has 15 residues. CDR3 protein: CASNLRAGLNEKLFF. The CDR3 DNA sequence: TGTGCCAGCAACCTTCGGGCAGGGTTGAATGAAAAACTGTTTTTT.

The chain links TRBV6-1 to TRBJ2-2; 8 bases are shared with TRBD2. Losses at the gene ends were 7 bases for V and 0 bases for J; bases not matched to a gene: 1. Per germline, CDR1 MNHNS and CDR2 SASEGT. The CDR3 is made up of 14 amino acids. In DNA, the CDR3 is TGTGCCAGCACGGGACTAGCGAACACCGGGGAGCTGTTTTTT. It specifies CASTGLANTGELFF.

This sequence joins TRBV2 and TRBJ2-1, with D possibly being TRBD2 (6 bases). Germline loops: CDR1 SNHLY, CDR2 FYNNEI. The CDR3 loop spans 15 amino acids. V shed 8 bases and J shed 3 bases, with 17 bases lying between them. The CDR3 DNA reads as TGTGCCAGCCGCCTTCTCGGTAGCGGCTACAATGAGCAGTTCTTC. Protein sequence: CASRLLGSGYNEQFF.

V usage is TRBV19 and J usage is TRBJ2-3; 7 nucleotides match TRBD1. The CDR3 spans 14 residues. Germline values: CDR1 LNHDA, CDR2 SQIVND (reference sequence). The junction had 3 bases not matched to a gene; V was cut back by 5 bases and J by 1 base. The CDR3 spells CASSLGQGTDTQYF. The CDR3 DNA is TGTGCCAGTAGTCTCGGACAGGGCACAGATACGCAGTATTTT.

This chain uses TRBV19 with TRBJ2-7; 7 positions match TRBD1. V dropped 2 bases and J dropped 5; count of bases not matched to a gene: 0. The CDR3 contains 12 residues. Germline-derived CDR1 and CDR2 are LNHDA and SQIVND (reference sequence). The CDR3 reads CASSITGDEQYF. The CDR3 DNA sequence: TGTGCCAGTAGTATAACAGGGGACGAGCAGTACTTC. The whole variable domain, remainder taken from reference TRBV19 and TRBJ2-7, is DGGITQSPKYLFRKEGQNVTLSCEQNLNHDAMYWYRQDPGQGLRLIYYSQIVNDFQKGDIAEGYSVSREKKESFPLTVTSAQKNPTAFYLCASSITGDEQYFGPGTRLTVT.

The V gene is TRBV4-1, the J gene TRBJ2-2; the match to TRBD2 covers 8 bases. The CDR3 length is 15 residues. The V gene end was trimmed by 7 bases and the J gene end by 5 bases; junction bases not matched to a gene: 9. From germline, CDR1 is MGHRA and CDR2 YSYEKL. Here the CDR3 DNA reads TGCGCCAGCACACAGCGGGAGTCTGGTACCGGGGAGCTGTTTTTT. Protein: CASTQRESGTGELFF.

Only one count was recorded for this clone. The chain's CDR3 is CASSLGGNTDTQYF. As DNA, the CDR3 is TGTGCCAGCAGCTTAGGAGGCAACACAGATACGCAGTATTTT. This chain uses TRBV11-2 with TRBJ2-3; D remains unclear. Germline-derived CDR1 and CDR2 are SGHAT and FQNNGV. Between the trimmed V and J ends, which lost 1 base and 2 bases, there was a span of 7 bases. The CDR3 has 14 residues.

The table lists this clone with a count of one. This sequence joins TRBV6-5 and TRBJ2-1, with 9 positions matching TRBD1. CDR1 is MNHEY, CDR2 SVGAGI, per germline. This CDR3 contains 15 residues. V shed 6 bases, J shed 4 bases, and the junction held 7 bases outside the gene matches. CDR3 bases: TGTGCCAGCAGAACGGACAGGGGCCTGTACAATGAGCAGTTCTTC. This sequence encodes CASRTDRGLYNEQFF.

The chain combines TRBV7-9 with TRBJ2-7, with D possibly being TRBD2 (6 bases). Trimming took 6 bases from V and 3 from J, leaving 9 bases between them. The CDR3 covers 12 residues. Germline CDR1 SEHNR, CDR2 FQNEAQ (reference sequence). For the CDR3, the DNA is TGTGCCAGCAGGGGACTCAACTACGAGCAGTACTTC. This encodes CASRGLNYEQYF.

V is TRBV4-2 and J is TRBJ2-1, with 12 positions matching TRBD2. V shed 1 base and J 6 bases; nucleotides not matched to a gene: 4. This CDR3 region has 16 residues. Germline CDR1 reads LGHNA; CDR2 reads YNFKEQ. CDR3 nucleotide sequence: TGTGCCAGCAGCCAAGCCGGGACTAGCGGGTCCAATGAGCAGTTCTTC. Its translation: CASSQAGTSGSNEQFF.

The chain is built from TRBV7-9 and TRBJ1-1; 7 bases are a match to TRBD1. The CDR3 consists of 14 residues. The V and J ends lost 3 bases and 5 bases, in that order; junction bases with no gene match: 6. From germline, CDR1 is SEHNR and CDR2 FQNEAQ (reference sequence). CDR3 amino acids: CASSFRQGRTEAFF. The CDR3 coding sequence is TGTGCCAGCAGCTTTCGACAGGGAAGGACTGAAGCTTTCTTT.

This clone was seen once. This chain uses TRBV4-3 with TRBJ2-3; TRBD2 aligns across 7 bases. Trimming removed 0 bases from V and 5 bases from J; junction bases left unmatched: 5. Germline V gene lookup returns CDR1 LGHNA and CDR2 YSLEER. The CDR3 is 15 amino acids. The CDR3 protein is CASSQDVWEGDTQYF. As DNA, the CDR3 is TGCGCCAGCAGCCAAGATGTATGGGAGGGAGATACGCAGTATTTT.

The rearrangement joins TRBV27 to TRBJ2-7; 7 bases fit TRBD2. V gave up 2 bases and J gave up 4 bases; unmatched junction bases: 14. This CDR3 region has 17 residues. CDR1 and CDR2 from the germline V gene are MNHEY and SMNVEV (reference sequence). In DNA form, the CDR3 reads TGTGCCAGCAGTTTAGTCTGGGCGTGGGAGGGCTCGTACGAGCAGTACTTC. Protein sequence: CASSLVWAWEGSYEQYF.

V usage is TRBV7-2 and J usage is TRBJ2-5, with D maybe TRBD1 (6 bases). V lost 3 bases, J lost 7 bases, and 12 bases lay in between. This CDR3 comprises 13 residues. Germline loops: CDR1 SGHTA, CDR2 FQGNSA. CDR3 protein: CASSFSGEGTQYF. CDR3 DNA: TGTGCCAGCAGCTTCTCAGGGGAAGGGACCCAGTACTTC. Using reference TRBV7-2 and TRBJ2-5 for the parts outside the CDR3, the full variable domain is GAGVSQSPSNKVTEKGKDVELRCDPISGHTALYWYRQSLGQGLEFLIYFQGNSAPDKSGLPSDRFSAERTGGSVSTLTIQRTQQEDSAVYLCASSFSGEGTQYFGPGTRLLVL.

The V and J genes are TRBV19 and TRBJ2-1; 16 nucleotides agree with TRBD2. Trimming at V came to 4 bases and at J to 7 bases, leaving 7 bases not matched to a gene. The CDR3 is 17 residues long. In germline, CDR1 is LNHDA, CDR2 SQIVND (reference sequence). CDR3 in DNA: TGTGCCAGTAGTACGGGACTAGCGGGAGGGCCGGGGAATGAGCAGTTCTTC. Its protein product is CASSTGLAGGPGNEQFF.

The chain has TRBV7-9 and TRBJ2-5; D not resolved. The CDR3 runs to 13 residues. Germline assignment: CDR1 SEHNR and CDR2 FQNEAQ (reference sequence). The ends were cut back, 4 bases at V and 1 base at J, with 7 bases in the middle. The CDR3 protein is CASSSGLQETQYF. CDR3 DNA: TGTGCCAGCAGCTCAGGCCTCCAAGAGACCCAGTACTTC.

DNA for the CDR3: TGCGCCAGCAGCCAGGGGGTAGGTACAGGCGACTATGGCTACACCTTC. Residues: CASSQGVGTGDYGYTF. The gene calls are TRBV5-1 and TRBJ1-2, with 7 bases aligning to TRBD1. CDR1 is SGHRS and CDR2 is YFSETQ in the germline V gene. Trimming removed 4 bases from V and 3 bases from J; junction bases left unmatched: 12. This CDR3 spans 16 amino acids.

The chain recombines TRBV9 with TRBJ2-7, with 8 bases lining up with TRBD2. V shed 4 bases, J shed 2 bases, and the junction held 5 bases outside the gene matches. The CDR3 loop spans 14 amino acids. Germline V CDR1 and CDR2: SGDLS, YYNGEE. The CDR3 DNA is TGTGCCAGCAGCTCCAGGACTAGCACCTACGAGCAGTACTTC. It translates to CASSSRTSTYEQYF.